The text below deals with one T cell receptor (beta chain). The antigen remains undetermined. The repertoire was sequenced with immunoSEQ multiplex PCR; TCRdb's copy has only in-frame clones and lacks some. The sample has 250,000 to 300,000 clones; about 94% are singletons. The sample comes from a study of T cell responses to AZD1222 COVID-19 vaccine. General study points: Receipt of two AZD1222 doses was followed by a rise in Spike-specific TCR breadth and depth.

This receptor was taken from an adult who received the AZD1222 COVID-19 vaccine. Material: peripheral blood, obtained 28 days after the second AZD1222 dose.

CDR3 bases: TGTGCCAGCAGTCCCGCTAGGGGGGACGATACCATGAACACTGAAGCTTTCTTT. It specifies CASSPARGDDTMNTEAFF. The chain carries TRBV25-1 and TRBJ1-1; tentatively, D is TRBD1 (6 bases). In germline, CDR1 is MGHDK, CDR2 SYGVNS. Trimming took off 5 bases at V and 0 bases at J, with 22 bases between the two ends. The CDR3 spans 18 residues. Full variable domain (outside the CDR3, taken from reference TRBV25-1 and TRBJ1-1): EADIYQTPRYLVIGTGKKITLECSQTMGHDKMYWYQQDPGMELHLIHYSYGVNSTEKGDLSSESTVSRIRTEHFPLTLESARPSHTSQYLCASSPARGDDTMNTEAFFGQGTRLTVV.